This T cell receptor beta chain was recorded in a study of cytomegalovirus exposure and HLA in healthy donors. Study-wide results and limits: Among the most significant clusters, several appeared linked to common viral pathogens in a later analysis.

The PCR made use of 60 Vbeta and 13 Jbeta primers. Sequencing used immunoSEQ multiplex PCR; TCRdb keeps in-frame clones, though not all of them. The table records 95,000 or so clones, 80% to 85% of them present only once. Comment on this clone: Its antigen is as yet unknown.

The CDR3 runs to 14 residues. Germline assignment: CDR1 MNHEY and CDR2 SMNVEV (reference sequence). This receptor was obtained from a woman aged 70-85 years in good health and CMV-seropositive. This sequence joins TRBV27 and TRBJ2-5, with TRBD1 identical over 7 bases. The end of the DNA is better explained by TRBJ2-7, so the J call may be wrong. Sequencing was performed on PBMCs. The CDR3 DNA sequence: TGTGCCAGCAGTCTCGGGACAGCTACCTACGAGCAGTACTTC. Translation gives CASSLGTATYEQYF.